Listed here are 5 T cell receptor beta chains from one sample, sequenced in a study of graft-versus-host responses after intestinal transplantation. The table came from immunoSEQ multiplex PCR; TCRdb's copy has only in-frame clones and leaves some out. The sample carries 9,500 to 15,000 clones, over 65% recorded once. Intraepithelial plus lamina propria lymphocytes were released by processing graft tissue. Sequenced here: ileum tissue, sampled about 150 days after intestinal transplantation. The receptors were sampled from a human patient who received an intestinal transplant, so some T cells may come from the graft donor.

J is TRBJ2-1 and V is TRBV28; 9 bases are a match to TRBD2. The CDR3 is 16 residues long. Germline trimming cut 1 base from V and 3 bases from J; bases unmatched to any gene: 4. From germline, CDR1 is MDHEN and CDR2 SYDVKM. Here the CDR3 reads CASSLFPSGNYNEQFF. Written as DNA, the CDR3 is TGTGCCAGCAGTTTATTTCCTAGCGGGAACTACAATGAGCAGTTCTTC.

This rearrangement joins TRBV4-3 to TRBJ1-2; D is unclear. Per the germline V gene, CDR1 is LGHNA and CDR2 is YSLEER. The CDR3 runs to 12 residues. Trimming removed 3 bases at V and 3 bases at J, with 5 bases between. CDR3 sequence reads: CASSHSYYGYTF. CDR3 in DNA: TGCGCCAGCAGCCATTCATACTATGGCTACACCTTC.

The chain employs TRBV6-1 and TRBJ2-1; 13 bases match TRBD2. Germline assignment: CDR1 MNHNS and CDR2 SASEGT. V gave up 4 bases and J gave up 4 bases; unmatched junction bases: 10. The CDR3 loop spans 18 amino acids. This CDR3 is CASSATSGGAGIYNEQFF. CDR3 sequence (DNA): TGTGCCAGCAGTGCCACTAGCGGGGGGGCCGGTATATACAATGAGCAGTTCTTC.

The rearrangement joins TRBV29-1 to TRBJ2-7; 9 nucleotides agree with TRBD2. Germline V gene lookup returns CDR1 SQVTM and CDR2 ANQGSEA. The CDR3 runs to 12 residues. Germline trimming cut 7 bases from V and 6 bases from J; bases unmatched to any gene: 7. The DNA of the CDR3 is TGCAGCGGGGGGGGGACTAGCTCCGAGCAGTACTTC. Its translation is CSGGGTSSEQYF.

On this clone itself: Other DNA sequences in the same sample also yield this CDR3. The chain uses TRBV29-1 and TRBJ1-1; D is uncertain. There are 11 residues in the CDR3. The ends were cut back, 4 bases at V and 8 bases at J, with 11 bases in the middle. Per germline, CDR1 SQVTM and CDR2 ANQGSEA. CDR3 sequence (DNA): TGCAGCGTTGGGGGAGACTCCGAAGCTTTCTTT. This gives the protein CSVGGDSEAFF. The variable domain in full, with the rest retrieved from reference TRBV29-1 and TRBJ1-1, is SAVISQKPSRDICQRGTSLTIQCQVDSQVTMMFWYRQQPGQSLTLIATANQGSEATYESGFVIDKFPISRPNLTFSTLTVSNMSPEDSSIYLCSVGGDSEAFFGQGTRLTVV.